The 20 T cell receptor beta chains in this list originate from one sample, sequenced in a study of naive and memory T cell subsets. Whole-study findings and limits: Possibly reflecting memory cells re-expressing CD45RA, a few larger clonotypes occurred in naive repertoires, especially CD8.

An equimolar mix of two oligonucleotides served as the beta constant-region primer for TRBC1 and TRBC2. Ligated cDNA was amplified by four rounds of PCR with nested alpha and beta constant-region primers and SP2. TCRdb ran MiXCR on the UMI-ligation and nested PCR reads and lists one entry per CDR3 protein. The sample has roughly 100,000 distinct CDR3 sequences, about 14% seen once. No cognate antigen is known for these TCRs. The specimen sequenced was naive CD8+ T cells from blood. The receptor source for this set is a human donor in good health.

This clonotype showed up just a few times. This sequence joins TRBV9 and TRBJ2-1, with TRBD2 identical over 7 bases. The trim removed 4 bases at V and 0 bases at J, leaving 7 bases unmatched. CDR1 and CDR2 (germline): SGDLS, YYNGEE. This CDR3 is built from 16 residues. CDR3 in DNA: TGTGCCAGCAGCCCATTGGGGGGGAGCTCCTACAATGAGCAGTTCTTC. Protein product: CASSPLGGSSYNEQFF.

The V gene is TRBV4-3, the J gene TRBJ1-3; 9 nucleotides match TRBD1. With V trimmed by 0 bases and J by 6 bases, 18 bases remained unmatched. Germline CDR1 LGHNA, CDR2 YSLEER. This CDR3 has 20 amino acids. The CDR3, as DNA: TGCGCCAGCAGCCAAGAAAGTCTCCGGGACAGGGCTGGGGTGGAAAACACCATATATTTT. Its translation: CASSQESLRDRAGVENTIYF.

DNA for the CDR3: TGTGCCAGCGGGTGGGGGGGCGACCCGGGTGAGCAGTTCTTC. This sequence encodes CASGWGGDPGEQFF. The chain uses TRBV27 and TRBJ2-1, with a weak D call TRBD2 (7 bases). This CDR3 comprises 14 residues. Between the trimmed V and J ends, which lost 8 bases and 9 bases, there was a span of 20 bases. From germline, CDR1 is MNHEY and CDR2 SMNVEV (reference sequence).

The V call is TRBV13, the J call TRBJ2-5, with TRBD2 matching 13 bases. CDR1 is PRHDT, CDR2 FYEKMQ, per germline (reference sequence). V lost 4 bases and J lost 2; bases outside the gene matches: 13. The CDR3 consists of 19 residues. CDR3 sequence (DNA): TGTGCCAGCAGCTCCCTCTCAACCGGGACTAGCGGGGCGCAAGAGACCCAGTACTTC. It specifies CASSSLSTGTSGAQETQYF.

The chain joins TRBV4-2 to TRBJ2-7; D is perhaps TRBD1 (6 bases). The CDR3 is 15 residues long. The V and J ends lost 4 bases and 5 bases respectively, with 18 bases between them. Germline V gene lookup returns CDR1 LGHNA and CDR2 YNFKEQ. The DNA for the CDR3 is TGTGCCAGCAGCCGAACTCCGGGACAAACGGACGAGCAGTACTTC. It encodes CASSRTPGQTDEQYF.

This clonotype has a handful of counts. The CDR3 reads CASTPGTGNYGYTF. The DNA for the CDR3 is TGTGCCAGCACCCCCGGGACAGGAAACTATGGCTACACCTTC. This chain connects TRBV12-3 or TRBV12-4 to TRBJ1-2; TRBD1 agrees at 8 bases. The J segment lost 2 bases and the V segment lost 7 bases, leaving 6 bases of the junction unmatched. The CDR3 covers 14 residues.

This clonotype was observed a handful of times. V gene TRBV6-5 combines with J gene TRBJ2-2, with TRBD1 as a possible D gene (5 bases). There are 12 residues in the CDR3. V was shortened by 2 bases and J by 7 bases, with 5 bases between the two germline ends. Germline values: CDR1 MNHEY, CDR2 SVGAGI. The CDR3 is CASSYTGGELFF. In DNA form, the CDR3 reads TGTGCCAGCAGTTACACAGGCGGGGAGCTGTTTTTT.

A few counts support this clonotype. The chain uses TRBV15 and TRBJ2-7; 10 positions agree with TRBD2. Germline CDR1 reads LNHNV; CDR2 reads YYDKDF (reference sequence). The CDR3 length is 17 residues. Germline trimming cut 0 bases from V and 3 bases from J; bases unmatched to any gene: 8. The CDR3 DNA reads TGTGCCACCAGCAGAGATCCGAGTAGCGGGGGGTTCTACGAGCAGTACTTC. It codes for CATSRDPSSGGFYEQYF.

This clonotype was detected ten times or more. The CDR3 loop is CASSSSWDEQFF. CDR3 DNA: TGTGCCAGCAGCTCGTCCTGGGATGAGCAGTTCTTC. V and J are TRBV7-2 and TRBJ2-1; no clear D gene. CDR3 length: 12 residues. Germline CDR1 SGHTA, CDR2 FQGNSA. Trimming removed 4 bases at V and 8 bases at J, with 9 bases between.

This clonotype was seen repeatedly, ten times or more. The V gene is TRBV3-1, the J gene TRBJ2-7; D ambiguous. From germline, CDR1 is LGHDT and CDR2 YNNKEL (reference sequence). V lost 4 bases to trimming and J lost 4 bases, with 8 bases between them. The CDR3 covers 12 residues. CDR3 nucleotide sequence: TGTGCCAGCAGCCCGACTGGTTACGAGCAGTACTTC. Residues: CASSPTGYEQYF.

This clonotype was counted a few times. The chain couples TRBV13 to TRBJ1-1, with D maybe TRBD1 (6 bases). The CDR3 has 14 residues. Trimming shortened V by 5 bases and J by 6 bases, and 16 bases separated the two germline ends. Germline-derived CDR1 and CDR2 are PRHDT and FYEKMQ (reference sequence). The CDR3 sequence is CASSDLGGTAEAFF. For the CDR3, the DNA is TGTGCCAGCAGCGATCTGGGGGGCACGGCTGAAGCTTTCTTT. Using reference TRBV13 and TRBJ1-1 for the parts outside the CDR3, the full variable domain is AAGVIQSPRHLIKEKRETATLKCYPIPRHDTVYWYQQGPGQDPQFLISFYEKMQSDKGSIPDRFSAQQFSDYHSELNMSSLELGDSALYFCASSDLGGTAEAFFGQGTRLTVV.

At least ten counts were recorded for this clonotype. The gene calls are TRBV7-8 and TRBJ2-1; D might be TRBD2 (6 bases). CDR3 size: 14 residues. Germline CDR1 SGHVS, CDR2 FQNEAQ. V shed 5 bases and J shed 2 bases, with 10 bases lying between them. CDR3 nucleotides: TGTGCCAGCAGCGTCGGGACTGCCTACAATGAGCAGTTCTTC. Its translation is CASSVGTAYNEQFF.

This clonotype has only a few counts. This rearrangement joins TRBV6-1 to TRBJ2-4; D ambiguous. Germline V gene sequence: CDR1 MNHNS, CDR2 SASEGT. Trimming shortened V by 2 bases and J by 7 bases, and 3 bases separated the two germline ends. CDR3 size: 11 residues. Here the CDR3 reads CASSEYNIQYF. The DNA of the CDR3 is TGTGCCAGCAGTGAATATAACATTCAGTACTTC.

This clonotype was observed a handful of times. The V call is TRBV29-1, the J call TRBJ1-1, with 7 bases lining up with TRBD1. This CDR3 has 12 amino acids. Germline V CDR1 and CDR2: SQVTM, ANQGSEA. V was clipped by 7 bases and J by 3 bases; unmatched bases: 5. DNA of the CDR3: TGCAGCGGGACGCAGGGGGACACTGAAGCTTTCTTT. Translating gives CSGTQGDTEAFF.

This clonotype has at least ten counts. This chain links TRBV7-9 with TRBJ2-7; D unclear. Trimming removed 6 bases at V and 3 bases at J, with 12 bases between. Germline assignment: CDR1 SEHNR and CDR2 FQNEAQ (reference sequence). The CDR3 covers 13 residues. The CDR3 spells CASSRTPGYEQYF. The CDR3 region has the DNA TGTGCCAGCAGTCGCACCCCCGGCTACGAGCAGTACTTC. The variable domain in full, with the rest retrieved from reference TRBV7-9 and TRBJ2-7, is DTGVSQNPRHKITKRGQNVTFRCDPISEHNRLYWYRQTLGQGPEFLTYFQNEAQLEKSRLLSDRFSAERPKGSFSTLEIQRTEQGDSAMYLCASSRTPGYEQYFGPGTRLTVT.

This clonotype was counted at least ten times. The V and J genes are TRBV29-1 and TRBJ1-3; D not certain. With 3 bases removed from V and 2 bases from J, the gap between germline ends came to 8 bases. Per the germline V gene, CDR1 is SQVTM and CDR2 is ANQGSEA. The CDR3 consists of 13 residues. CDR3 in DNA: TGCAGCGTTGATGAGGGCCCTGGAAACACCATATATTTT. Translated: CSVDEGPGNTIYF.

The rearrangement joins TRBV19 to TRBJ2-1; 11 nucleotides line up with TRBD2. Germline CDR1 LNHDA, CDR2 SQIVND (reference sequence). After removal of 3 bases from V and 8 bases from J, the junction contained 6 bases not matched to a gene. This CDR3 region has 15 residues. CDR3 region: CASSILAGGIDEQFF. The DNA for the CDR3 is TGTGCCAGTAGTATTCTAGCGGGGGGTATAGATGAGCAGTTCTTC.

In its sample, this clonotype was seen many times. CDR3 nucleotides: TGTGCCAGCAGTGAATCGGGGCCCACCTACTACAATGAGCAGTTCTTC. This gives the protein CASSESGPTYYNEQFF. The genes are TRBV6-1 and TRBJ2-1, with D perhaps being TRBD1 or TRBD2 (5 bases each). The CDR3 is made up of 16 amino acids. CDR1 MNHNS and CDR2 SASEGT come from the germline V gene. V lost 2 bases and J 3 bases, leaving 14 bases between the germline ends.

J is TRBJ2-1 and V is TRBV4-2; tentative D call: TRBD2 (7 bases). The CDR3 is made up of 16 amino acids. CDR1 is LGHNA and CDR2 is YNFKEQ in the germline V gene. The V end was cut by 1 base, the J end by 4 bases, with 14 bases between. The CDR3 is CASSQVGAGAYNEQFF. DNA for the CDR3: TGTGCCAGCAGCCAAGTGGGCGCGGGGGCTTACAATGAGCAGTTCTTC.

This clonotype was picked up many times. The chain employs TRBV20-1 and TRBJ2-7; TRBD1 is a possible D gene (6 bases). CDR3 length: 15 amino acids. Trimming took off 0 bases at V and 2 bases at J, with 14 bases between the two ends. CDR1 DFQATT and CDR2 SNEGSKA come from the germline V gene (reference sequence). The CDR3 reads CSARERQDDTYEQYF. The CDR3 DNA reads as TGCAGTGCTAGAGAACGACAGGATGATACCTACGAGCAGTACTTC.